The 15 T cell receptor beta chains below come from one sample, sequenced in a study of PD-1 blockade in classical Hodgkin lymphoma. Every patient experienced relapse after autologous stem cell transplantation, and brentuximab vedotin exposure varied. Only in-frame clones appear in the TCRdb table, and some are missing; sequencing was by immunoSEQ multiplex PCR. The sample records over 50,000 clones, 81% being singletons. The starting material was peripheral blood mononuclear cells (PBMCs), obtained at baseline. The receptors shown here come from a human donor with classical Hodgkin lymphoma.

The chain's CDR3 is CASSLNPGGAKNIQYF. DNA for the CDR3: TGCGCCAGCAGCTTGAATCCCGGGGGGGCCAAAAACATTCAGTACTTC. V gene TRBV5-1 combines with J gene TRBJ2-4, with 7 positions matching TRBD2. Losses at the gene ends were 1 base for V and 1 base for J; bases not matched to a gene: 5. Per germline, CDR1 SGHRS and CDR2 YFSETQ. The CDR3 is 16 amino acids.

This clone was observed once. The CDR3, as DNA: TGTGCCAGCATGGGCCTCTCCACAGATACGCAGTATTTT. Residues: CASMGLSTDTQYF. This chain joins TRBV27 and TRBJ2-3; D not certain. Per germline, CDR1 MNHEY and CDR2 SMNVEV (reference sequence). V lost 7 bases to trimming and J lost 2 bases, with 10 bases between them. The length of the CDR3 is 13 residues.

The chain carries TRBV19 and TRBJ2-3; the match to TRBD2 covers 9 bases. V was clipped by 3 bases and J by 5 bases; unmatched bases: 6. Germline V CDR1 and CDR2: LNHDA, SQIVND (reference sequence). The CDR3 is 15 residues long. DNA for the CDR3: TGTGCCAGTAGTATGAGGCGGGAGGGCCTAGATACGCAGTATTTT. Protein: CASSMRREGLDTQYF.

V and J are TRBV18 and TRBJ2-5; D call uncertain. The V gene lost 5 bases and the J gene lost 1 base, with 2 bases spanning the gap. The CDR3 consists of 11 residues. CDR1 is KGHSH and CDR2 is LQKENI in the germline V gene. CDR3 loop: CASSVQETQYF. CDR3 DNA: TGTGCCAGCTCAGTCCAAGAGACCCAGTACTTC.

The V and J genes are TRBV11-2 and TRBJ2-7, with 9 bases lining up with TRBD2. The length of the CDR3 is 17 residues. From germline, CDR1 is SGHAT and CDR2 FQNNGV. Unmatched junction bases numbered 15, after V lost 3 bases and J lost 6 bases. CDR3 sequence reads: CASSFCGRDLPPGEQYV. CDR3 nucleotides: TGTGCCAGCAGCTTCTGCGGGAGGGATCTGCCTCCTGGCGAGCAGTACGTC.

The chain joins TRBV6-5 to TRBJ1-1; the D is unclear. V lost 2 bases and J 4 bases, leaving 8 bases between the germline ends. This CDR3 is built from 13 residues. The germline V gene encodes CDR1 MNHEY and CDR2 SVGAGI. The CDR3 sequence is CASSYGSSTEAFF. The DNA for the CDR3 is TGTGCCAGCAGTTACGGAAGTAGCACTGAAGCTTTCTTT.

The rearrangement links TRBV29-1 to TRBJ2-3, with D perhaps matching TRBD2 (7 bases). The CDR3 spans 15 residues. V dropped 3 bases and J dropped 2 bases, with 15 bases sitting between them. Germline CDR1 reads SQVTM; CDR2 reads ANQGSEA. Here the CDR3 reads CSVEWRGRLTDTQYF. DNA of the CDR3: TGCAGCGTTGAGTGGCGGGGGCGACTCACAGATACGCAGTATTTT.

The rearrangement joins TRBV7-9 to TRBJ2-5; 7 bases match TRBD1. The V segment lost 6 bases and the J segment 4 bases; nucleotides outside the gene matches: 8. Germline assignment: CDR1 SEHNR and CDR2 FQNEAQ (reference sequence). The CDR3 sequence is 14 residues long. This chain's CDR3 is CASSFDRVVETQYF. The CDR3 DNA reads TGTGCCAGCAGTTTCGACAGGGTGGTAGAGACCCAGTACTTC. The full variable domain, with the rest looked up from reference TRBV7-9 and TRBJ2-5, is DTGVSQNPRHKITKRGQNVTFRCDPISEHNRLYWYRQTLGQGPEFLTYFQNEAQLEKSRLLSDRFSAERPKGSFSTLEIQRTEQGDSAMYLCASSFDRVVETQYFGPGTRLLVL.

The chain recombines TRBV5-5 with TRBJ2-7, with 8 bases lining up with TRBD1. Germline V CDR1 and CDR2: SGHKS, YYEKEE (reference sequence). J gave up 1 base and V 4 bases, and 4 bases lay outside the gene matches. The CDR3 runs 14 residues. In DNA, the CDR3 is TGTGCCAGCAGCCGGGACAGGATTTCCTACGAGCAGTACGTC. Its protein is CASSRDRISYEQYV.

V gene TRBV4-1 combines with J gene TRBJ2-1, with TRBD2 identical over 8 bases. Germline values: CDR1 MGHRA, CDR2 YSYEKL. V was pared by 0 bases and J by 4 bases, with 5 bases of the junction left unmatched. This CDR3 has 16 residues. CDR3: CASSQDRTSLYNEQFF. In DNA, the CDR3 is TGCGCCAGCAGCCAAGACAGGACTAGCCTATACAATGAGCAGTTCTTC.

This clone was observed a handful of times. The J gene is TRBJ1-5, the V gene TRBV7-9; D unclear. Trimming took 1 base from V and 0 from J, leaving 10 bases between them. This CDR3 is 16 amino acids long. From germline, CDR1 is SEHNR and CDR2 FQNEAQ (reference sequence). The CDR3 DNA sequence: TGTGCCAGCAGCTTAGAGCCAGGCTTTAGCAATCAGCCCCAGCATTTT. As protein: CASSLEPGFSNQPQHF. The full variable domain, its missing parts supplied by reference TRBV7-9 and TRBJ1-5, is DTGVSQNPRHKITKRGQNVTFRCDPISEHNRLYWYRQTLGQGPEFLTYFQNEAQLEKSRLLSDRFSAERPKGSFSTLEIQRTEQGDSAMYLCASSLEPGFSNQPQHFGDGTRLSIL.

In its sample, this clone was seen a few times. This chain joins TRBV11-2 and TRBJ1-5; 8 positions agree with TRBD1. With V trimmed by 5 bases and J by 6 bases, 9 bases remained unmatched. CDR3 length equals 15 residues. The germline gives CDR1 SGHAT, CDR2 FQNNGV. CDR3 residues: CASSLGQGARQPQHF. CDR3 sequence (DNA): TGTGCCAGCAGCCTAGGGCAGGGGGCTCGTCAGCCCCAGCATTTT.

The J gene is TRBJ1-3, the V gene TRBV7-2; 7 bases agree with TRBD1. In germline, CDR1 is SGHTA, CDR2 FQGNSA. This CDR3 is built from 15 residues. The V and J ends lost 1 base and 7 bases, in that order; junction bases with no gene match: 7. The CDR3 DNA sequence: TGTGCCAGCAGCTTAGAAATCAGGGGGAGGAACACCATATATTTT. It yields the protein CASSLEIRGRNTIYF.

This clone was detected only a few times. The rearrangement links TRBV27 to TRBJ1-3; D is ambiguous. Per the germline V gene, CDR1 is MNHEY and CDR2 is SMNVEV (reference sequence). This CDR3 spans 14 amino acids. V lost 3 bases and J lost 4, with 10 bases in between. The CDR3 sequence is CASSLGKMGNTIYF. In DNA, the CDR3 is TGTGCCAGCAGTTTGGGAAAAATGGGAAACACCATATATTTT.

The V call is TRBV25-1, the J call TRBJ2-3; perhaps TRBD2 as D (5 bases). V was pared by 2 bases and J by 3 bases, with 15 bases between. This CDR3 region has 16 residues. Germline CDR1 reads MGHDK; CDR2 reads SYGVNS. The CDR3, as DNA: TGTGCCAGCAGTGAAGCGGGCCGCGGCCCGACAGATACGCAGTATTTT. It encodes CASSEAGRGPTDTQYF.